This T cell receptor beta chain appears in the sequencing data of a study of T-cell memory formation after mild COVID-19. Study results and caveats: Mainly in CM and EM were contracting CD4+ clones; CD8+ were in EMRA. Pre-infection memory contained some responding clones, which suggested that cross-reactive memory had joined.

5'RACE primed at constant segments yielded TCR alpha and TCR beta cDNA libraries bearing sample barcodes and UMIs. Via MiXCR, TCRdb re-called the 5' RACE reads, giving one row per CDR3 protein. The sample lists around 200,000 distinct CDR3 sequences, just over 9.5% occurring once. This clonotype was observed a handful of times. No antigen is known for it. This CDR3 contains 19 residues. The J segment lost 2 bases and the V segment lost 6 bases, leaving 12 bases of the junction unmatched. The clonotype originates from a young man who had mild COVID-19 (a few samples of this study predate the infection). Cell type and time point are not known. The rearrangement uses TRBV12-3 or TRBV12-4 and TRBJ2-2, with 13 bases matching TRBD2. Source material: PBMCs or a T cell subset sorted from them (not recorded which). Here the CDR3 reads CASSPPLGTSGVNTGELFF. The DNA of the CDR3 is TGTGCCAGCAGCCCCCCCCTAGGGACTAGCGGGGTTAACACCGGGGAGCTGTTTTTT.